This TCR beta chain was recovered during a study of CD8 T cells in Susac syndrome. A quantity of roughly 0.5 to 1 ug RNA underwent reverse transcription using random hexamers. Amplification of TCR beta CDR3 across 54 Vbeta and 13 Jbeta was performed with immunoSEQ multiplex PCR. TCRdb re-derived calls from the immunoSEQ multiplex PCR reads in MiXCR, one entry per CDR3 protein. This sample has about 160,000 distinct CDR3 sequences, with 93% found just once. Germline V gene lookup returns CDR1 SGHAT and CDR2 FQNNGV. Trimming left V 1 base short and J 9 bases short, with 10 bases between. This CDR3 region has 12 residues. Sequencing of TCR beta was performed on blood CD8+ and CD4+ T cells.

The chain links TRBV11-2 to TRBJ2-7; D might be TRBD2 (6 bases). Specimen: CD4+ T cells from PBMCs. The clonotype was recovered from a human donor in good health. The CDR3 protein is CASSLVEGSQYF. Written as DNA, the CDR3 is TGTGCCAGCAGCTTAGTGGAGGGTTCGCAGTACTTC.